Listed here is a single TCR beta chain. The record originates from a study of blood T cells in healthy people across ages. Sample-barcoded 5' priming and a J-beta primer mix drove a second PCR of 7 to 11 cycles. TCRdb reprocessed the 5' RACE reads with MiXCR, giving one entry per CDR3 protein. The table shows about 1.5 million distinct CDR3 sequences, with 42% occurring only once. Extraction yielded at least 6 micrograms of total RNA per sample. The CDR3 is made up of 16 amino acids. With 0 bases clipped from V and 7 bases from J, the junction kept 8 bases outside the gene matches. Germline loops: CDR1 LGHDT, CDR2 YNNKEL (reference sequence).

V and J are TRBV3-1 and TRBJ1-2; 10 bases align to TRBD1. Sequences were obtained from blood. This clonotype was sampled from a young woman in good health. This CDR3 reads CASSQDGTGVGRGYTF. The CDR3 coding sequence is TGTGCCAGCAGCCAAGACGGGACAGGGGTCGGTCGTGGCTACACCTTC.